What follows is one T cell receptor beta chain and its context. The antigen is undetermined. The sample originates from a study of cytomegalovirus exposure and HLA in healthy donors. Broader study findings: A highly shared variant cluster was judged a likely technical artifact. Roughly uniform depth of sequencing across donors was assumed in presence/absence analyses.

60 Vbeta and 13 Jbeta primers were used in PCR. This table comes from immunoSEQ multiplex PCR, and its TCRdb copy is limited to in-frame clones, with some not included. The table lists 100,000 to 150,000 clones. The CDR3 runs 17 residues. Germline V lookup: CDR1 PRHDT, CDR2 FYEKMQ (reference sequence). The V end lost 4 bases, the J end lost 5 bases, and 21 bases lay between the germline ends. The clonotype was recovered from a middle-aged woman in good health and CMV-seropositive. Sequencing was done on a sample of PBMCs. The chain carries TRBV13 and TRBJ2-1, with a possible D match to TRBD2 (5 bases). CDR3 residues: CASSYSTGSVRNNEQFF. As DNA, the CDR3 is TGTGCCAGCAGCTATTCCACGGGGTCGGTTCGTAACAATGAGCAGTTCTTC.